The present entry profiles one TCR beta chain with its context. Its antigen is undetermined. The data were obtained in a study of vaccination and CD4 T cells after COVID-19. Study at large: Six male and four female convalescents took part, two of them Hispanic.

Germline CDR1 reads KGHSH; CDR2 reads LQKENI. This CDR3 is 14 amino acids long. V was clipped by 3 bases and J by 11 bases, with 17 bases between them. Indicated treatment: approximately 10-day PBMC culture with coronavirus spike peptide pools or control peptides (ViraFEST assay). TCR sequencing followed the expansion of antigen-specific T cells with peptide pools in ViraFEST. The study sequenced cultured CD4+ T cell DNA using the Oncomine TCR Beta short-read assay. Scientists extracted genomic DNA from CD4+ T cells grown in culture. TCRdb processed the PCR reads anew with MiXCR; each CDR3 protein has one entry. Of about 12,000 distinct CDR3 sequences listed, 25% to 30% are singletons.

The chain has TRBV18 and TRBJ1-5; D perhaps matches TRBD1 (6 bases). This clonotype was sampled from a human donor who received a COVID-19 vaccine. Material: CD4+ T cells from blood, cultured in vitro, obtained before SARS-CoV-2 vaccination. Here the CDR3 DNA reads TGTGCCAGCTCACCGGGGGCGAACAGGGATGCCCAGCATTTT. Its protein is CASSPGANRDAQHF.